The next 27 T cell receptor beta chains were all read from a single sample in a study of T cell changes during pregnancy in multiple sclerosis. Libraries were prepared by immunoSEQ multiplex PCR; TCRdb keeps only in-frame clonotypes and omits some of them. The table lists approximately 52,000 clones, 85% to 95% of them singletons. Sequencing used CD4+ T cells from peripheral blood mononuclear cells, obtained in the third trimester of pregnancy. The receptors stem from a female donor with multiple sclerosis, enrolled in a pregnancy study.

The chain carries TRBV7-6 and TRBJ2-1; no clear D gene. Germline V gene lookup returns CDR1 SGHVS and CDR2 FNYEAQ. The CDR3 has 12 amino acids. Trimming took 0 bases from V and 7 from J, leaving 4 bases between them. The CDR3 spells CASSLARNEQFF. The DNA of the CDR3 is TGTGCCAGCAGCTTAGCCAGGAATGAGCAGTTCTTC. The full variable domain, rest sourced from reference TRBV7-6 and TRBJ2-1, is GAGVSQSPRYKVTKRGQDVALRCDPISGHVSLYWYRQALGQGPEFLTYFNYEAQQDKSGLPNDRFSAERPEGSISTLTIQRTEQRDSAMYRCASSLARNEQFFGPGTRLTVL.

This chain joins TRBV4-1 and TRBJ2-7, with 7 bases matching TRBD1. This CDR3 contains 17 residues. The ends lost 2 bases at V and 4 bases at J; junction bases unmatched: 14. Germline CDR1 MGHRA, CDR2 YSYEKL. This CDR3 is CASSQPTTGAKNYEQYF. Written as DNA, the CDR3 is TGCGCCAGCAGCCAACCTACCACAGGGGCGAAGAATTACGAGCAGTACTTC.

The chain links TRBV27 to TRBJ2-3; D unclear. CDR1 MNHEY and CDR2 SMNVEV come from the germline V gene (reference sequence). The CDR3 has 13 residues. V shed 3 bases and J shed 2 bases, with 6 bases lying between them. In DNA form, the CDR3 reads TGTGCCAGCAGTTTCTTCTCCACAGATACGCAGTATTTT. As protein: CASSFFSTDTQYF.

The genes are TRBV5-1 and TRBJ2-1; 9 bases are a match to TRBD2. This CDR3 region has 18 residues. V shed 2 bases, J shed 7 bases, and the junction held 16 bases outside the gene matches. Germline loops: CDR1 SGHRS, CDR2 YFSETQ. The CDR3 DNA reads as TGCGCCAGCAGCTTCATCCGCCCGGGACTAGCAATCACGAATGAGCAGTTCTTC. It translates to CASSFIRPGLAITNEQFF.

The CDR3, as DNA: TGTGCCAGCAGTGAAGGGGACAGGTTTATCCCCTATCAGCCCCAGCATTTT. Protein: CASSEGDRFIPYQPQHF. This chain connects TRBV6-1 to TRBJ1-5; 8 nucleotides align to TRBD1. Germline trimming cut 1 base from V and 5 bases from J; bases unmatched to any gene: 10. This CDR3 is built from 17 residues. The germline CDR1 and CDR2 sequences are MNHNS and SASEGT.

The gene calls are TRBV2 and TRBJ1-2; D unresolved. V lost 4 bases, J lost 5 bases, and 5 bases lay in between. CDR3 length: 11 residues. Germline CDR1 SNHLY, CDR2 FYNNEI. The CDR3 loop is CASSAQYGYTF. Here the CDR3 DNA reads TGTGCCAGCAGTGCTCAGTATGGCTACACCTTC.

V is TRBV15 and J is TRBJ2-3, with TRBD1 matching 8 bases. In germline, CDR1 is LNHNV, CDR2 YYDKDF (reference sequence). J gave up 8 bases and V 2 bases, and 12 bases lay outside the gene matches. The CDR3 contains 16 residues. The CDR3 region has the DNA TGTGCCACCAGCAGACTGCCGGGACAGGCGCTTCCTACGCAGTATTTT. It encodes CATSRLPGQALPTQYF.

This rearrangement joins TRBV6-6 to TRBJ1-1; possibly TRBD1 for D (6 bases). Trimming pared 2 bases from V and 0 bases from J, leaving 7 bases between. Germline lookup yields CDR1 MNHNY and CDR2 SVGAGI (reference sequence). The CDR3 has 14 residues. The CDR3 DNA is TGTGCCAGCAGTTACGGACAGTTGAACACTGAAGCTTTCTTT. It codes for CASSYGQLNTEAFF.

The rearrangement links TRBV7-6 to TRBJ1-2, with D possibly TRBD1 on 5 matching bases. Germline V gene lookup returns CDR1 SGHVS and CDR2 FNYEAQ. The CDR3 runs 16 residues. Trimming left V 1 base short and J 3 bases short, with 15 bases between. The CDR3 DNA reads as TGTGCCAGCAGCTTAGATGTCTCGGGGGGGGACTATGGCTACACCTTC. This codes for CASSLDVSGGDYGYTF.

The gene calls are TRBV7-6 and TRBJ2-1, with 8 bases fitting TRBD2. Trimming took 3 bases from V and 2 from J; bases not matched to a gene: 3. The CDR3 totals 15 residues. Per germline, CDR1 SGHVS and CDR2 FNYEAQ. The chain's CDR3 is CASSFAGGPYNEQFF. DNA of the CDR3: TGTGCCAGCAGCTTCGCGGGAGGCCCCTACAATGAGCAGTTCTTC.

The chain links TRBV7-6 to TRBJ1-5, with 11 bases aligning to TRBD1. The ends lost 1 base at V and 2 bases at J; junction bases unmatched: 1. Germline CDR1 is SGHVS and CDR2 is FNYEAQ. CDR3 length: 16 residues. The DNA for the CDR3 is TGTGCCAGCAGCTTAGGGACAGGGGGCGGCAATCAGCCCCAGCATTTT. As protein: CASSLGTGGGNQPQHF.

This clone occurred once. The chain recombines TRBV7-3 with TRBJ1-2; D ambiguous. The germline gives CDR1 SGHTA, CDR2 FQGTGA. The CDR3 consists of 16 residues. With 5 bases removed from V and 8 bases from J, the gap between germline ends came to 24 bases. The CDR3 nucleotides read TGTGCCAGCAGCCTGCATCCCGCGCCGGGGTGGGGAGGCTACACCTTC. Translated: CASSLHPAPGWGGYTF.

The gene calls are TRBV4-2 and TRBJ2-7; D may be TRBD2 (7 bases). The germline V gene encodes CDR1 LGHNA and CDR2 YNFKEQ. V lost 1 base, J lost 6 bases, and 13 bases lay in between. The CDR3 runs 14 residues. CDR3 loop: CASSQAGGPLEQYF. The CDR3 DNA follows: TGTGCCAGCAGCCAAGCGGGGGGCCCCCTCGAGCAGTACTTC.

The chain carries TRBV6-5 and TRBJ2-7, with 7 positions matching TRBD1. Germline V CDR1 and CDR2: MNHEY, SVGAGI. The CDR3 totals 14 residues. J lost 0 bases, V lost 5 bases, and 4 bases had no gene match. In nucleotides, the CDR3 is TGTGCCAGCAGTAAGGACAGGAGCTCCTACGAGCAGTACTTC. This translates into CASSKDRSSYEQYF.

This clone has a single count. The J gene is TRBJ2-7, the V gene TRBV7-9; 8 nucleotides agree with TRBD1. Trimming removed 5 bases from V and 5 bases from J; junction bases left unmatched: 8. The germline CDR1 and CDR2 sequences are SEHNR and FQNEAQ (reference sequence). The CDR3 runs 14 residues. CDR3 amino acids: CASSLQGESNEQYF. In nucleotides, the CDR3 is TGTGCCAGCAGCCTACAGGGGGAGTCGAACGAGCAGTACTTC.

The table lists this clone with a count of one. The chain couples TRBV7-2 to TRBJ2-5; D ambiguous. This CDR3 is 14 amino acids long. Germline loops: CDR1 SGHTA, CDR2 FQGNSA. The V end was cut by 6 bases, the J end by 5 bases, with 16 bases between. In nucleotides, the CDR3 is TGTGCCAGCAGTCGTCCGGTCGCGTGGGAGACCCAGTACTTC. Amino acid sequence: CASSRPVAWETQYF. The entire variable domain, with the rest obtained from reference TRBV7-2 and TRBJ2-5, is as follows: GAGVSQSPSNKVTEKGKDVELRCDPISGHTALYWYRQSLGQGLEFLIYFQGNSAPDKSGLPSDRFSAERTGGSVSTLTIQRTQQEDSAVYLCASSRPVAWETQYFGPGTRLLVL.

This chain joins TRBV5-1 and TRBJ2-7; 7 nucleotides match TRBD2. This CDR3 has 15 amino acids. J gave up 1 base and V 0 bases, and 4 bases lay outside the gene matches. CDR1 SGHRS and CDR2 YFSETQ come from the germline V gene. CDR3 sequence reads: CASSLVGGGSYEQYF. DNA of the CDR3: TGCGCCAGCAGCTTGGTGGGCGGGGGTTCCTACGAGCAGTACTTC.

The chain links TRBV6-1 to TRBJ2-7; a possible D gene is TRBD2 (6 bases). CDR3 size: 15 residues. The germline V and J ends were trimmed by 0 bases and 1 base, with 10 bases remaining between them. Germline V lookup: CDR1 MNHNS, CDR2 SASEGT. CDR3 loop: CASSEARGLSYEQYF. The CDR3 DNA reads TGTGCCAGCAGTGAAGCCCGAGGACTATCCTACGAGCAGTACTTC.

This clone was detected once. This chain joins TRBV27 and TRBJ2-7; D is unclear. Trimming removed 4 bases from V and 0 bases from J, with 7 bases in between. The CDR3 contains 13 residues. Per the germline V gene, CDR1 is MNHEY and CDR2 is SMNVEV (reference sequence). The CDR3 spells CASSSRPSYEQYF. CDR3 coding DNA: TGTGCCAGCAGTTCCCGTCCCTCCTACGAGCAGTACTTC.

This chain uses TRBV18 with TRBJ1-2, with D hard to call. CDR3 length: 14 residues. V was pared by 0 bases and J by 5 bases, with 10 bases between. Germline CDR1 reads KGHSH; CDR2 reads LQKENI. The CDR3 DNA is TGTGCCAGCTCACCACCGTTGAGGGAGTATGGCTACACCTTC. As protein: CASSPPLREYGYTF.

The J gene is TRBJ1-5, the V gene TRBV6-1; 7 positions match TRBD1. V trimming: 4 bases; J trimming: 0 bases; junction bases outside the gene matches: 9. CDR3 length: 17 residues. Germline-derived CDR1 and CDR2 are MNHNS and SASEGT. Written as DNA, the CDR3 is TGTGCCAGCAGTGCGGACAGGCCCGCTGTTAGCAATCAGCCCCAGCATTTT. Protein: CASSADRPAVSNQPQHF.

The chain joins TRBV28 to TRBJ1-2; 10 bases agree with TRBD1. V lost 5 bases to trimming and J lost 0 bases; unmatched junction nucleotides: 6. Germline loops: CDR1 MDHEN, CDR2 SYDVKM. The CDR3 covers 16 residues. The CDR3 is CASSPTGTGANYGYTF. CDR3 DNA sequence: TGTGCCAGCAGTCCTACCGGGACAGGGGCTAACTATGGCTACACCTTC.

The V call is TRBV18, the J call TRBJ2-7; tentatively, D is TRBD2 (6 bases). Germline V gene data show CDR1 as KGHSH and CDR2 as LQKENI. CDR3 length: 13 amino acids. Deletions cut 2 bases from V and 5 bases from J, with 10 bases between. The CDR3 sequence is CASSPKTGDEQYF. The CDR3 region has the DNA TGTGCCAGCTCACCAAAGACGGGAGACGAGCAGTACTTC.

The chain carries TRBV27 and TRBJ1-2, with 8 bases fitting TRBD1. The germline CDR1 and CDR2 sequences are MNHEY and SMNVEV (reference sequence). The CDR3 is 17 amino acids. V lost 3 bases to trimming and J lost 0 bases; unmatched junction nucleotides: 9. The CDR3 spells CASSFKVDRGPNYGYTF. The CDR3 region has the DNA TGTGCCAGCAGTTTCAAAGTTGACAGGGGCCCTAACTATGGCTACACCTTC.

V and J are TRBV4-2 and TRBJ2-7; 7 nucleotides agree with TRBD2. The V segment lost 1 base and the J segment 4 bases; nucleotides outside the gene matches: 4. This CDR3 is 14 amino acids long. CDR1 is LGHNA, CDR2 YNFKEQ, per germline. The CDR3 spells CASSQGLAEYEQYF. The CDR3 nucleotides are TGTGCCAGCAGCCAAGGACTAGCAGAGTACGAGCAGTACTTC.

The chain has TRBV6-6 and TRBJ2-7, with a possible D match to TRBD2 (5 bases). CDR1 is MNHNY and CDR2 is SVGAGI in the germline V gene (reference sequence). V was pared by 7 bases and J by 2 bases, with 12 bases between. The CDR3 runs 13 residues. CDR3 loop: CASTSDGTYEQYF. CDR3 nucleotide sequence: TGTGCCAGCACCAGCGACGGGACCTACGAGCAGTACTTC.

This clone was detected only a few times. The chain is built from TRBV30 and TRBJ1-5; tentative D call: TRBD1 (6 bases). CDR1 and CDR2 from the germline V gene are GTSNPN and SVGIG (reference sequence). V lost 3 bases to trimming and J lost 4 bases, with 16 bases between them. This CDR3 has 15 amino acids. The CDR3, as DNA: TGTGCCTGGAGCCTCTTGGGGACAAGAAATCAGCCCCAGCATTTT. Translating it yields CAWSLLGTRNQPQHF.